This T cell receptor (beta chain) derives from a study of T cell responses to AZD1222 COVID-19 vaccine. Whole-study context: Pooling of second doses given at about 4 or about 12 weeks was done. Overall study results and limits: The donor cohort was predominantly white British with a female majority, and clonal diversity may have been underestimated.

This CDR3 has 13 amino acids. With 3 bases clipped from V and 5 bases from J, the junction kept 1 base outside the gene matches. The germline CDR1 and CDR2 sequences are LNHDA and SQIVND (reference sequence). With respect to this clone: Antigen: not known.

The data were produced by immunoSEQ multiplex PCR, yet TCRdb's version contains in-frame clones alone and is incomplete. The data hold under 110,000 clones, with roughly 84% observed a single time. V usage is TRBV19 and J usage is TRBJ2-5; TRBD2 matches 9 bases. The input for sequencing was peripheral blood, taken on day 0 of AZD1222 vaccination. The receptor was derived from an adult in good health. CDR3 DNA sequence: TGTGCCAGTAGTATCGGACTAGCGGAGACCCAGTACTTC. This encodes CASSIGLAETQYF.